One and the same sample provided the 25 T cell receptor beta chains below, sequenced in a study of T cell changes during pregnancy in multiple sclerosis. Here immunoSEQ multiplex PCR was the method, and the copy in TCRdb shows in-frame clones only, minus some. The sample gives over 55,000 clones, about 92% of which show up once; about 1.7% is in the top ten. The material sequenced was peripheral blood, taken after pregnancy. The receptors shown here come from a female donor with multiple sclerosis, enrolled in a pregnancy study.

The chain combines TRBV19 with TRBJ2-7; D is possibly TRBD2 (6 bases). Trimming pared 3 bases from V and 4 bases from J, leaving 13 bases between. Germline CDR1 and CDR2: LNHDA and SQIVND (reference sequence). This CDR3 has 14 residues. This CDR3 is CASSIAAGRYEQYF. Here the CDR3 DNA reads TGTGCCAGTAGTATTGCCGCGGGAAGGTACGAGCAGTACTTC. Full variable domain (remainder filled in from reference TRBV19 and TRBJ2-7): DGGITQSPKYLFRKEGQNVTLSCEQNLNHDAMYWYRQDPGQGLRLIYYSQIVNDFQKGDIAEGYSVSREKKESFPLTVTSAQKNPTAFYLCASSIAAGRYEQYFGPGTRLTVT.

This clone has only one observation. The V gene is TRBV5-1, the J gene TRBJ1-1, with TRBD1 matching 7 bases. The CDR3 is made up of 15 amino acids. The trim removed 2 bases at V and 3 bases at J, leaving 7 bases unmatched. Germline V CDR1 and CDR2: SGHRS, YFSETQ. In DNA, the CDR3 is TGCGCCAGCAGCTTAACCCCGGGACAGCACACTGAAGCTTTCTTT. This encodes CASSLTPGQHTEAFF.

The CDR3 bases are TGTGCCAGCAGCTTATATGACAGCCAGAAGTACTTC. This encodes CASSLYDSQKYF. V gene TRBV5-4 combines with J gene TRBJ2-7, with D maybe TRBD1 (5 bases). The CDR3 has 12 amino acids. V lost 2 bases, J lost 11 bases, and 14 bases lay in between. Germline V lookup: CDR1 SGHNT, CDR2 YYREEE (reference sequence).

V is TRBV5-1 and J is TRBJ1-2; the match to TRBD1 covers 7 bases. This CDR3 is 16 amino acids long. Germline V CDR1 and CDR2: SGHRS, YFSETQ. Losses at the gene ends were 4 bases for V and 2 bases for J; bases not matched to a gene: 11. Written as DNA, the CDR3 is TGCGCCAGCAGCCGGGGACAGCCCCCGATGAACTATGGCTACACCTTC. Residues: CASSRGQPPMNYGYTF. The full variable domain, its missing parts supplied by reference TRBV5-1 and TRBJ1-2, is KAGVTQTPRYLIKTRGQQVTLSCSPISGHRSVSWYQQTPGQGLQFLFEYFSETQRNKGNFPGRFSGRQFSNSRSEMNVSTLELGDSALYLCASSRGQPPMNYGYTFGSGTRLTVV.

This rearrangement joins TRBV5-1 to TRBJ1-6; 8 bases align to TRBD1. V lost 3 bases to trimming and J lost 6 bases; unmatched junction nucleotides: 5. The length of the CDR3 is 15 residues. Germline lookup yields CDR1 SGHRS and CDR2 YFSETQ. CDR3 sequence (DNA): TGCGCCAGCAGCTCGAAACAGGGGGTTAATTCACCCCTCCACTTT. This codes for CASSSKQGVNSPLHF.

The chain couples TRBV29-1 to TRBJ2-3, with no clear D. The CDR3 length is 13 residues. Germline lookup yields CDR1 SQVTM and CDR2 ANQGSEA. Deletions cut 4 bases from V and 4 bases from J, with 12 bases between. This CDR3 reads CSVGGLVPDTQYF. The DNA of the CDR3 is TGCAGCGTTGGAGGATTGGTCCCAGATACGCAGTATTTT.

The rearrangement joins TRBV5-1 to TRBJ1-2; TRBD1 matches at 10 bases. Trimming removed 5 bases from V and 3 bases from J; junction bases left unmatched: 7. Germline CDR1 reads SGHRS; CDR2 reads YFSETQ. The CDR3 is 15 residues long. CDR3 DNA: TGCGCCAGCAGAACCCCCGGGACAGGGGACTATGGCTACACCTTC. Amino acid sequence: CASRTPGTGDYGYTF.

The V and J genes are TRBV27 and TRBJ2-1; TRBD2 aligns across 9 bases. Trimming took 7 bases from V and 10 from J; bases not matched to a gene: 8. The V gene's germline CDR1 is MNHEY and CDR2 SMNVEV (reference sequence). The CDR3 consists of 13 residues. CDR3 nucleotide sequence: TGTGCCAGCAATCTAGCGGGATCCATAGAGCAGTTCTTC. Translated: CASNLAGSIEQFF.

CDR3 nucleotide sequence: TGTGCCAGCAGCCAACAATTGACTAGCGGAGCCACAGATACGCAGTATTTT. Translating it yields CASSQQLTSGATDTQYF. This chain links TRBV14 with TRBJ2-3; 9 bases agree with TRBD2. J gave up 2 bases and V 2 bases, and 8 bases lay outside the gene matches. The CDR3 consists of 17 residues. Per germline, CDR1 SGHDN and CDR2 FVKESK. The full variable domain, completed using reference TRBV14 and TRBJ2-3, is EAGVTQFPSHSVIEKGQTVTLRCDPISGHDNLYWYRRVMGKEIKFLLHFVKESKQDESGMPNNRFLAERTGGTYSTLKVQPAELEDSGVYFCASSQQLTSGATDTQYFGPGTRLTVL.

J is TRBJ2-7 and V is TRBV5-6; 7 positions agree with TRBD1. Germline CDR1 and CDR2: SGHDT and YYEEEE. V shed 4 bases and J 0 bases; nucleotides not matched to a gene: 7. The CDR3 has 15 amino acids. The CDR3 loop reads CASSPGQPTSYEQYF. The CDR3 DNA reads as TGTGCCAGCAGCCCGGGACAGCCAACCTCCTACGAGCAGTACTTC.

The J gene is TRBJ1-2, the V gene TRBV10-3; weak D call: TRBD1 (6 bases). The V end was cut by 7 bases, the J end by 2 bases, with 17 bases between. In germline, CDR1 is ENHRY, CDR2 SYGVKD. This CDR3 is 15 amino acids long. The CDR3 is CAINTQGERNYGYTF. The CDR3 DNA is TGTGCCATCAATACACAGGGAGAACGGAACTATGGCTACACCTTC.

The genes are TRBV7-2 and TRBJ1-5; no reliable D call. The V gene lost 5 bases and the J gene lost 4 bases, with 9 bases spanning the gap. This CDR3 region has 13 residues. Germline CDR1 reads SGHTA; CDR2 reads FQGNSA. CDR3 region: CASSPEVNQPQHF. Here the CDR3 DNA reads TGTGCCAGCAGCCCAGAAGTAAATCAGCCCCAGCATTTT.

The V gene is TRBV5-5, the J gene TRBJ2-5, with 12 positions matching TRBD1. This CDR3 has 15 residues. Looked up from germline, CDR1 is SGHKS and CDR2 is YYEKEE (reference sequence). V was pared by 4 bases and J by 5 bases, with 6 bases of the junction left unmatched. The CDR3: CASSKGQGATETQYF. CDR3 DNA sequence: TGTGCCAGCAGCAAGGGACAGGGGGCAACGGAGACCCAGTACTTC.

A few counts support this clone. Written as DNA, the CDR3 is TGTGCCAGCAGCTTAGTGCCGGGACTTAGCCACGAGCAGTACTTC. It encodes CASSLVPGLSHEQYF. The chain couples TRBV11-2 to TRBJ2-7; D perhaps matches TRBD2 (6 bases). Trimming left V 1 base short and J 5 bases short, with 15 bases between. The germline CDR1 and CDR2 sequences are SGHAT and FQNNGV. This CDR3 has 15 amino acids.

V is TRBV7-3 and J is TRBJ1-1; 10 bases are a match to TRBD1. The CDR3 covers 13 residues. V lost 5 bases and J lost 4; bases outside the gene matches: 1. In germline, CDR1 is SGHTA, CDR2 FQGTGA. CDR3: CASSRDRGTEAFF. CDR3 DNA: TGTGCCAGCAGCCGGGACAGGGGCACTGAAGCTTTCTTT.

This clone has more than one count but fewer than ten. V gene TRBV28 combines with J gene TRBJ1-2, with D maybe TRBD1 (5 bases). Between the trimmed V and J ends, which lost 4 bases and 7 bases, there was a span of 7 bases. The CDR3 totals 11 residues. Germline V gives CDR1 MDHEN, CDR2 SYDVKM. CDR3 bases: TGTGCCAGCAGTTCAGGGTTTGGCTACACCTTC. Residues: CASSSGFGYTF.

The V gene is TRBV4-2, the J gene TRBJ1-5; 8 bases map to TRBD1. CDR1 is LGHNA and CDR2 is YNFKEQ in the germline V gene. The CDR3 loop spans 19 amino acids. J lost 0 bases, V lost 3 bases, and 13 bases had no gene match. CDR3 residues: CASSQREMTGVDSNQPQHF. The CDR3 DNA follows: TGTGCCAGCAGCCAGAGGGAAATGACAGGGGTTGATAGCAATCAGCCCCAGCATTTT.

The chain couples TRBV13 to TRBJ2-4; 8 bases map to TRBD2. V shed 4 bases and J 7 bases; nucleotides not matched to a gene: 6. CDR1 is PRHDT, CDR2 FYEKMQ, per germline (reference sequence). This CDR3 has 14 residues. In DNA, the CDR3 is TGTGCCAGCAGCTGGTGGACTAGCCAGAACATTCAGTACTTC. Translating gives CASSWWTSQNIQYF.

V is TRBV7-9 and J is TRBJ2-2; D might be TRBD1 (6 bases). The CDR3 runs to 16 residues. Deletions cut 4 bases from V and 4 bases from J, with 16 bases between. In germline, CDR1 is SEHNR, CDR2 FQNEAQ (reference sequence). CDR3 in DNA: TGTGCCAGCAGCTCCCCTCGACAGGTCGTCACCGGGGAGCTGTTTTTT. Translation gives CASSSPRQVVTGELFF.

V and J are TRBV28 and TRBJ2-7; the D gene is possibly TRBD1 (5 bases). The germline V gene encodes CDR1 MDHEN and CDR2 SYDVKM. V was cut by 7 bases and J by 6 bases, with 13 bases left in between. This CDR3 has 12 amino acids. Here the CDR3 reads CASTFPGIEQYF. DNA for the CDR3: TGTGCCAGCACTTTTCCAGGGATCGAGCAGTACTTC.

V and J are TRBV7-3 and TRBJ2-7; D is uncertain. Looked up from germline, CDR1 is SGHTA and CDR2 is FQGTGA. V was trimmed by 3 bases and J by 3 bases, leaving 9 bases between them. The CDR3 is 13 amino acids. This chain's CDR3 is CASSFFPGYEQYF. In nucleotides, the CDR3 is TGTGCCAGCAGCTTCTTTCCGGGCTACGAGCAGTACTTC.

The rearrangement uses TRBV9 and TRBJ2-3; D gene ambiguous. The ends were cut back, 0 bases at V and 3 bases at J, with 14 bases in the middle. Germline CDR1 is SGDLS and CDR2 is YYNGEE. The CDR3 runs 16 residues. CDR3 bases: TGTGCCAGCAGCGTAGAGGTGGCAGGTGGGACAGATACGCAGTATTTT. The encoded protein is CASSVEVAGGTDTQYF.

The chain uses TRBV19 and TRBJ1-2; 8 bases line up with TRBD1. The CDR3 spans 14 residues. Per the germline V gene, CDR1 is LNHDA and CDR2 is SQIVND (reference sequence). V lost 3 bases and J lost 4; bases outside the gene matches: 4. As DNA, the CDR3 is TGTGCCAGTAGTATGGCAGGGGGCCTCTATGGCTACACCTTC. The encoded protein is CASSMAGGLYGYTF. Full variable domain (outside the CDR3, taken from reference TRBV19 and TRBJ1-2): DGGITQSPKYLFRKEGQNVTLSCEQNLNHDAMYWYRQDPGQGLRLIYYSQIVNDFQKGDIAEGYSVSREKKESFPLTVTSAQKNPTAFYLCASSMAGGLYGYTFGSGTRLTVV.

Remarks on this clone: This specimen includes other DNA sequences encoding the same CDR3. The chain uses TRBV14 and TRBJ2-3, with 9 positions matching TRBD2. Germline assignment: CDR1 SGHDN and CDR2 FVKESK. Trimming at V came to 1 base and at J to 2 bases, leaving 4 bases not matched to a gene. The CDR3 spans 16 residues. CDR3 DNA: TGTGCCAGCAGCCAAGGACTAGCGGTAAACACAGATACGCAGTATTTT. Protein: CASSQGLAVNTDTQYF. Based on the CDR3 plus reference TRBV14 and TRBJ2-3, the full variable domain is EAGVTQFPSHSVIEKGQTVTLRCDPISGHDNLYWYRRVMGKEIKFLLHFVKESKQDESGMPNNRFLAERTGGTYSTLKVQPAELEDSGVYFCASSQGLAVNTDTQYFGPGTRLTVL.

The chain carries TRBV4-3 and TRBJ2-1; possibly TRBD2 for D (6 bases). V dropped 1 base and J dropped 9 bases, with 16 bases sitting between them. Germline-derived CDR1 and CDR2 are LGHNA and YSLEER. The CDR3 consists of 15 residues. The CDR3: CASSQGTREWGEQFF. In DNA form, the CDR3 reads TGCGCCAGCAGCCAAGGGACCCGGGAGTGGGGTGAGCAGTTCTTC.